Below are 20 T cell receptor beta chains sequenced from a single sample in a study of blood T cell repertoires in COVID-19. Only in-frame clones appear in the TCRdb table, and some are missing; sequencing was by immunoSEQ multiplex PCR. The profile shows fewer than 500,000 clones, around 89% of them singletons. Sequences were obtained from PBMCs or T cells enriched from blood (not recorded which). The receptors derive from a woman in her twenties or thirties with acute COVID-19.

J is TRBJ2-1 and V is TRBV7-3; 9 nucleotides line up with TRBD2. Germline CDR1 SGHTA, CDR2 FQGTGA. This CDR3 has 16 residues. V was clipped by 1 base and J by 2 bases; unmatched bases: 3. CDR3 region: CASSLIAGVTYNEQFF. CDR3 sequence (DNA): TGTGCCAGCAGCTTAATAGCGGGGGTGACCTACAATGAGCAGTTCTTC.

V usage is TRBV4-3 and J usage is TRBJ1-4; TRBD1 agrees at 9 bases. V lost 4 bases to trimming and J lost 7 bases; unmatched junction nucleotides: 7. Germline CDR1 LGHNA, CDR2 YSLEER. The CDR3 is made up of 15 amino acids. The CDR3 protein is CASSLLTGGGEKLFF. DNA for the CDR3: TGCGCCAGCAGCCTTCTTACAGGGGGCGGTGAAAAACTGTTTTTT.

The chain couples TRBV4-1 to TRBJ1-1; no clear D. Trimming took 1 base from V and 6 from J, leaving 15 bases between them. Germline V gene lookup returns CDR1 MGHRA and CDR2 YSYEKL. This CDR3 comprises 15 residues. In DNA, the CDR3 is TGCGCCAGCAGCCAAGTTCGGAACCCGGGGTCTGAAGCTTTCTTT. This gives the protein CASSQVRNPGSEAFF.

The V gene is TRBV30, the J gene TRBJ2-7; D is perhaps TRBD1 (6 bases). Trimming stripped 5 bases from V and 3 bases from J, with 14 bases between. Germline loops: CDR1 GTSNPN, CDR2 SVGIG (reference sequence). There are 13 residues in the CDR3. The CDR3 protein is CAWAPGDNYEQYF. Here the CDR3 DNA reads TGTGCCTGGGCCCCAGGGGACAACTACGAGCAGTACTTC. Looking up the rest from reference TRBV30 and TRBJ2-7 gives the full variable domain: SQTIHQWPATLVQPVGSPLSLECTVEGTSNPNLYWYRQAAGRGLQLLFYSVGIGQISSEVPQNLSASRPQDRQFILSSKKLLLSDSGFYLCAWAPGDNYEQYFGPGTRLTVT.

The chain carries TRBV6-5 and TRBJ2-1; 13 bases are a match to TRBD2. Germline V gene sequence: CDR1 MNHEY, CDR2 SVGAGI. The CDR3 spans 14 residues. V trimming: 6 bases; J trimming: 9 bases; junction bases outside the gene matches: 5. CDR3 loop: CASRTSGGAGEQFF. The CDR3, as DNA: TGTGCCAGCAGAACTAGCGGGGGGGCCGGTGAGCAGTTCTTC.

The chain uses TRBV7-2 and TRBJ2-2; possibly TRBD1 for D (7 bases). The germline gives CDR1 SGHTA, CDR2 FQGNSA. V was shortened by 5 bases and J by 1 base, with 17 bases between the two germline ends. This CDR3 has 17 amino acids. CDR3 loop: CASSRRTQGGNTGELFF. The CDR3 DNA reads TGTGCCAGCAGCCGCCGAACCCAGGGGGGGAACACCGGGGAGCTGTTTTTT. The entire variable domain, with the rest obtained from reference TRBV7-2 and TRBJ2-2, is as follows: GAGVSQSPSNKVTEKGKDVELRCDPISGHTALYWYRQSLGQGLEFLIYFQGNSAPDKSGLPSDRFSAERTGGSVSTLTIQRTQQEDSAVYLCASSRRTQGGNTGELFFGEGSRLTVL.

CDR3 residues: CASGPGQLAPSTDTQYF. The CDR3 DNA sequence: TGTGCTAGTGGTCCGGGACAGTTGGCCCCTAGCACAGATACGCAGTATTTT. This rearrangement joins TRBV12-5 to TRBJ2-3; 7 nucleotides align to TRBD1. In germline, CDR1 is LGHNT, CDR2 FRNRAP. Losses at the gene ends were 5 bases for V and 0 bases for J; bases not matched to a gene: 11. This CDR3 is built from 17 residues.

CDR3 region: CASSRSRQGAYEQYF. DNA for the CDR3: TGTGCCAGCTCCCGGTCCCGACAGGGGGCCTACGAGCAGTACTTC. The chain joins TRBV27 to TRBJ2-7; 9 bases agree with TRBD1. Looked up from germline, CDR1 is MNHEY and CDR2 is SMNVEV (reference sequence). CDR3 size: 15 residues. The trim removed 8 bases at V and 2 bases at J, leaving 10 bases unmatched.

This clone occurred once. The gene calls are TRBV11-2 and TRBJ2-5, with D tentatively TRBD1 (5 bases). Trimming stripped 5 bases from V and 5 bases from J, with 18 bases between. The CDR3 consists of 15 residues. CDR1 is SGHAT and CDR2 is FQNNGV in the germline V gene. The CDR3 sequence is CASSRRASEWETQYF. As DNA, the CDR3 is TGTGCCAGCAGCCGCAGGGCCTCGGAATGGGAGACCCAGTACTTC.

CDR3 sequence (DNA): TGTGCCAGCAGTTACGGCAGGGGAGGGGATCAGCCCCAGCATTTT. It codes for CASSYGRGGDQPQHF. The chain recombines TRBV6-5 with TRBJ1-5; D is possibly TRBD1 (6 bases). Trimming took off 2 bases at V and 5 bases at J, with 13 bases between the two ends. This CDR3 is 15 amino acids long. Germline V gene sequence: CDR1 MNHEY, CDR2 SVGAGI.

CDR3 in DNA: TGTGCCAGCAGCTCTGGGACAGTTTACTATGGCTACACCTTC. Translating gives CASSSGTVYYGYTF. The chain joins TRBV7-9 to TRBJ1-2, with TRBD1 matching 7 bases. J gave up 3 bases and V 4 bases, and 5 bases lay outside the gene matches. Germline V gives CDR1 SEHNR, CDR2 FQNEAQ (reference sequence). This CDR3 is 14 amino acids long.

The chain is built from TRBV24-1 and TRBJ2-1, with TRBD1 as a possible D gene (7 bases). This CDR3 contains 15 residues. Trimming stripped 1 base from V and 10 bases from J, with 16 bases between. Germline values: CDR1 KGHDR, CDR2 SFDVKD. CDR3 coding DNA: TGTGCCACCAGTGATTTAGGGCCAGGGGGAGGCGAGCAGTTCTTC. Residues: CATSDLGPGGGEQFF.

The gene calls are TRBV27 and TRBJ2-2; tentative D call: TRBD1 (6 bases). Germline loops: CDR1 MNHEY, CDR2 SMNVEV (reference sequence). V gave up 5 bases and J gave up 0 bases, with 13 bases separating them. CDR3 length equals 16 residues. The CDR3 loop is CASSLRTVPNTGELFF. In DNA, the CDR3 is TGTGCCAGCAGTCTCCGGACAGTCCCGAACACCGGGGAGCTGTTTTTT.

This rearrangement joins TRBV5-1 to TRBJ2-7; D might be TRBD2 (6 bases). Deletions cut 0 bases from V and 2 bases from J, with 21 bases between. This CDR3 region has 18 residues. Germline V gives CDR1 SGHRS, CDR2 YFSETQ. CDR3 sequence: CASSLGSVGGANPYEQYF. CDR3 nucleotide sequence: TGCGCCAGCAGCTTGGGATCCGTCGGCGGGGCGAATCCCTACGAGCAGTACTTC. Variable domain in full (rest from reference TRBV5-1 and TRBJ2-7): KAGVTQTPRYLIKTRGQQVTLSCSPISGHRSVSWYQQTPGQGLQFLFEYFSETQRNKGNFPGRFSGRQFSNSRSEMNVSTLELGDSALYLCASSLGSVGGANPYEQYFGPGTRLTVT.

The chain has TRBV4-2 and TRBJ2-3; no reliable D call. In germline, CDR1 is LGHNA, CDR2 YNFKEQ. Trimming stripped 3 bases from V and 6 bases from J, with 10 bases between. CDR3 length: 13 amino acids. The CDR3 DNA follows: TGTGCCAGCAGCCAGGTCCCGGAGGATACGCAGTATTTT. Protein sequence: CASSQVPEDTQYF.

The gene calls are TRBV4-3 and TRBJ1-5; tentatively, D is TRBD1 (6 bases). The ends were cut back, 3 bases at V and 15 bases at J, with 18 bases in the middle. CDR3 size: 13 residues. Germline lookup yields CDR1 LGHNA and CDR2 YSLEER. CDR3 region: CASSQIGSGTMHF. DNA of the CDR3: TGCGCCAGCAGCCAGATTGGGTCCGGGACAATGCATTTT.

V is TRBV6-5 and J is TRBJ1-5; 7 bases line up with TRBD1. V shed 6 bases and J 3 bases; nucleotides not matched to a gene: 8. The germline gives CDR1 MNHEY, CDR2 SVGAGI. The length of the CDR3 is 15 residues. The CDR3 DNA reads as TGTGCCAGCAGCTTAACCGGGACAGACAATCAGCCCCAGCATTTT. Amino acids: CASSLTGTDNQPQHF.

This chain uses TRBV27 with TRBJ1-2, with D possibly being TRBD1 (6 bases). V gave up 0 bases and J gave up 0 bases, with 8 bases separating them. This CDR3 has 15 residues. CDR1 is MNHEY and CDR2 is SMNVEV in the germline V gene (reference sequence). The CDR3 nucleotides read TGTGCCAGCAGTTTATCGCCAGGGGCTAACTATGGCTACACCTTC. This sequence encodes CASSLSPGANYGYTF.

This clone was seen a single time. The CDR3 coding sequence is TGTGCCAGCAGCTTCCCGACAGGGGGGGACACTGAAGCTTTCTTT. The encoded protein is CASSFPTGGDTEAFF. The chain links TRBV11-2 to TRBJ1-1; 9 bases line up with TRBD1. V shed 3 bases and J 3 bases; nucleotides not matched to a gene: 5. The CDR3 has 15 residues. CDR1 is SGHAT, CDR2 FQNNGV, per germline.

V gene TRBV6-2 or TRBV6-3 combines with J gene TRBJ2-6; 11 positions match TRBD1. Per the germline V gene, CDR1 is MNHEY and CDR2 is SVGEGT. J lost 4 bases, V lost 2 bases, and 10 bases had no gene match. This CDR3 is 19 amino acids long. CDR3 region: CASSYTPGQGVAGANVLTF. CDR3 nucleotides: TGTGCCAGCAGTTACACACCGGGACAGGGGGTTGCAGGGGCCAACGTCCTGACTTTC.